This T cell receptor (beta chain) was recorded in a study of cytomegalovirus exposure and HLA in healthy donors. General study findings and limits: The authors reported that TCR beta sequences could predict HLA-A and HLA-B alleles. These predictions were accurate for most subjects in the first cohort. The study carried out a later analysis of TCR beta sequences. It associated approximately 15,000 of them with specific HLA alleles at a false discovery rate of 0.05. The study labeled 150 or so TCR beta chains cytomegalovirus-associated.

As concerns this clone: What it binds is not known. The junction departs from the called germline gene at one end, perhaps through a read error.

Whereas donors were nominally healthy upon sampling, unrecorded immune exposures were probable. The CDR3 consists of 13 residues. CDR1 and CDR2 (germline): SNHLY, FYNNEI. PCR primers comprised 60 Vbeta and 13 Jbeta primers. Method: immunoSEQ multiplex PCR; TCRdb's copy keeps in-frame clones and lacks some. The profile shows a few hundred thousand clones, 65% to 80% of them singletons. The clonotype was recovered from a man aged 35 to 55 in good health and CMV-seronegative. Sequenced: PBMCs. The chain employs TRBV2 and TRBJ1-5; the D is unclear. In DNA, the CDR3 is TGTGCCAGCCGTGAGTATAGCAATCAGCCCCAGCATTTT. As protein: CASREYSNQPQHF. Filled out from reference TRBV2 and TRBJ1-5, the complete variable domain reads EPEVTQTPSHQVTQMGQEVILRCVPISNHLYFYWYRQILGQKVEFLVSFYNNEISEKSEIFDDQFSVERPDGSNFTLKIRSTKLEDSAMYFCASREYSNQPQHFGDGTRLSIL.